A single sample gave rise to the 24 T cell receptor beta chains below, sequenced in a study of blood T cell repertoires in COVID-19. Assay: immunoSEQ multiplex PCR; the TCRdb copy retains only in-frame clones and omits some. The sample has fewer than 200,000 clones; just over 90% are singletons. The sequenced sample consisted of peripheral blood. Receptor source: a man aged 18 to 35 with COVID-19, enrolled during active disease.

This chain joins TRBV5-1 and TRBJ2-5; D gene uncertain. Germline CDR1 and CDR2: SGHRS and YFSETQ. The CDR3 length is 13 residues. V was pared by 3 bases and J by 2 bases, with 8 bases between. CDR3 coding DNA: TGCGCCAGCAGCTCGACACCTCAAGAGACCCAGTACTTC. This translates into CASSSTPQETQYF.

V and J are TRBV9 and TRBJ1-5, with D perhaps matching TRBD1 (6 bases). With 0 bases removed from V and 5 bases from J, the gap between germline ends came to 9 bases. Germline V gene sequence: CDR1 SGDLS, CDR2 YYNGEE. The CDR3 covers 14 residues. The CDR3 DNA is TGTGCCAGCAGCGTAGGGGACACCTATCAGCCCCAGCATTTT. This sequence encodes CASSVGDTYQPQHF.

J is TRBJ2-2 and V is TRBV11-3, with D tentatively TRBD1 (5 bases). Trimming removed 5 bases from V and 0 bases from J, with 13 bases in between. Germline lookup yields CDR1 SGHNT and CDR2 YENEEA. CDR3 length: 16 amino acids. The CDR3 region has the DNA TGTGCCAGCAGCGACAGAAAGGGAACGAACACCGGGGAGCTGTTTTTT. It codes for CASSDRKGTNTGELFF.

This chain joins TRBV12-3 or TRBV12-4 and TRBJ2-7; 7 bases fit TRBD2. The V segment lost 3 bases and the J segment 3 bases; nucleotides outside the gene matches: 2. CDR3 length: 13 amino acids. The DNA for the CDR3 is TGTGCCAGCAGTTTGCTAGCGGTCTACGAGCAGTACTTC. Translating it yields CASSLLAVYEQYF.

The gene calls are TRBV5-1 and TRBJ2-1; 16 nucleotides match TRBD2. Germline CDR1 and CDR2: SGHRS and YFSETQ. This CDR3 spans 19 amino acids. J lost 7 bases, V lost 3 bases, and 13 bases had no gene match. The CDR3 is CASSWPGLAGGPGGNEQFF. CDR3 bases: TGCGCCAGCAGCTGGCCGGGACTAGCGGGAGGGCCCGGGGGAAATGAGCAGTTCTTC.

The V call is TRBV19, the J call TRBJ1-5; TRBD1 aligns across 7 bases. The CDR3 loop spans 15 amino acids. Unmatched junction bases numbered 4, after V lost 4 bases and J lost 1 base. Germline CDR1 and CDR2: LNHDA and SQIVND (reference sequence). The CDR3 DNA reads TGTGCCAGTAGTACCAGGGGGGCAAGCAATCAGCCCCAGCATTTT. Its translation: CASSTRGASNQPQHF.

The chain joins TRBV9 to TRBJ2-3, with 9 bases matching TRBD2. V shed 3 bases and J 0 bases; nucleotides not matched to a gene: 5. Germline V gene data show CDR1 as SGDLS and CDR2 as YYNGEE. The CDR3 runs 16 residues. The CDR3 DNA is TGTGCCAGCAGCGCGACTAGCGGCACTAGCACAGATACGCAGTATTTT. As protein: CASSATSGTSTDTQYF.

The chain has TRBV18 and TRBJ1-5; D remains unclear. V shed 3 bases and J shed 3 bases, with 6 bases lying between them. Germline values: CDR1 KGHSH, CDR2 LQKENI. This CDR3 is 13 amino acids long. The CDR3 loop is CASSPNPNQPQHF. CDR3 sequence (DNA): TGTGCCAGCTCACCCAATCCCAATCAGCCCCAGCATTTT.

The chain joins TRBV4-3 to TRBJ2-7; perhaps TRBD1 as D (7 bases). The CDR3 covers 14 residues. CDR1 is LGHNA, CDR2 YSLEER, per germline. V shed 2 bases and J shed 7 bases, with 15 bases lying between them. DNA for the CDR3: TGCGCCAGCAGCCAACTGGAGGGACAGACAGAGCAGTACTTC. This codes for CASSQLEGQTEQYF.

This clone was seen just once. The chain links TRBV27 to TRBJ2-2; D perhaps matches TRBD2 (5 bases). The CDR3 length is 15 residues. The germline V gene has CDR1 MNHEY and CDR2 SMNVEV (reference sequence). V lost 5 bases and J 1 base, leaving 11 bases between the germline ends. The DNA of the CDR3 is TGTGCCAGCAGTAGGCGAGGGAGGAACACCGGGGAGCTGTTTTTT. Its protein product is CASSRRGRNTGELFF.

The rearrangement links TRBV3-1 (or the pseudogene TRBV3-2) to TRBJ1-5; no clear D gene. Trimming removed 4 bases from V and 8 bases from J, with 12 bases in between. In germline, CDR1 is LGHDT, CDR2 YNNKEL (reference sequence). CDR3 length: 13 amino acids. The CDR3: CASSRSGDEPQHF. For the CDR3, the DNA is TGTGCCAGCAGCCGGTCGGGAGATGAGCCCCAGCATTTT.

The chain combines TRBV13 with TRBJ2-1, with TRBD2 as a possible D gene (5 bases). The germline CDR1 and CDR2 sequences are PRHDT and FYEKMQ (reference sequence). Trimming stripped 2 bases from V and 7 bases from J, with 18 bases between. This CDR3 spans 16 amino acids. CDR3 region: CASSLRGISSLNEQFF. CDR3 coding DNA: TGTGCCAGCAGCTTACGGGGAATTAGTTCATTGAATGAGCAGTTCTTC.

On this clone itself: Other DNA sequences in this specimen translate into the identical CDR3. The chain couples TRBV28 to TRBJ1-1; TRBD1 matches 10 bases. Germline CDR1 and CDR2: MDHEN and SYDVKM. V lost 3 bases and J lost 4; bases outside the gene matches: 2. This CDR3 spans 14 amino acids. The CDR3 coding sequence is TGTGCCAGCAGTTTGACAGGGGGCGGCACTGAAGCTTTCTTT. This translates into CASSLTGGGTEAFF. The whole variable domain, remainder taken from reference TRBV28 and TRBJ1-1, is DVKVTQSSRYLVKRTGEKVFLECVQDMDHENMFWYRQDPGLGLRLIYFSYDVKMKEKGDIPEGYSVSREKKERFSLILESASTNQTSMYLCASSLTGGGTEAFFGQGTRLTVV.

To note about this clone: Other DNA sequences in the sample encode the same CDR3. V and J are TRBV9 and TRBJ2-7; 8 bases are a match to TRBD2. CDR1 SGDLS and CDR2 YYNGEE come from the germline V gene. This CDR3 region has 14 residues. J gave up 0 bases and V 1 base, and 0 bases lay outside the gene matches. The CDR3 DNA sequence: TGTGCCAGCAGCGTAACTAGCGGCTCCTACGAGCAGTACTTC. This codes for CASSVTSGSYEQYF.

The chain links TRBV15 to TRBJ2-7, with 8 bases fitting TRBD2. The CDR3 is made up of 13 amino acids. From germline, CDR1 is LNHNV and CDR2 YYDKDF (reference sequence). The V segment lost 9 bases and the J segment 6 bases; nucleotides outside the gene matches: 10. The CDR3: CATNPGLGTEQYF. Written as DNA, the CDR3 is TGTGCCACGAATCCGGGACTAGGGACCGAGCAGTACTTC.

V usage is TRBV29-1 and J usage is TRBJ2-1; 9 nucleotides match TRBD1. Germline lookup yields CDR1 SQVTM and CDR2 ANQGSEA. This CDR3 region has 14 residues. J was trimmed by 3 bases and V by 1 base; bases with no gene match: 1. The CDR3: CSVEGDRDYNEQFF. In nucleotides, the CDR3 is TGCAGCGTTGAAGGGGACAGGGACTACAATGAGCAGTTCTTC.

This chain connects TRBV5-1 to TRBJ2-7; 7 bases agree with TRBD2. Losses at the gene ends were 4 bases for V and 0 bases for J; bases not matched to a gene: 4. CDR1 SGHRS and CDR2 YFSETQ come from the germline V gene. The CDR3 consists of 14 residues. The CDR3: CASSRRESSYEQYF. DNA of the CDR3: TGCGCCAGCAGCAGGCGGGAGAGCTCCTACGAGCAGTACTTC.

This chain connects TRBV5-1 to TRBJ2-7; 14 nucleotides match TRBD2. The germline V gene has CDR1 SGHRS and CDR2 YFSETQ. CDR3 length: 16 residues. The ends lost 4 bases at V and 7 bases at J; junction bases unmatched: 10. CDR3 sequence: CASSQTGTSGSGEQYF. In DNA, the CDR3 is TGCGCCAGCAGCCAGACCGGGACTAGCGGGAGCGGGGAGCAGTACTTC.

CDR3 amino acids: CASSILAGAEEQYF. The CDR3 nucleotides are TGTGCCAGTAGTATCCTAGCGGGAGCCGAAGAGCAGTACTTC. This chain joins TRBV19 and TRBJ2-7; TRBD2 aligns across 10 bases. Per germline, CDR1 LNHDA and CDR2 SQIVND (reference sequence). This CDR3 has 14 amino acids. Germline trimming cut 3 bases from V and 7 bases from J; bases unmatched to any gene: 6.

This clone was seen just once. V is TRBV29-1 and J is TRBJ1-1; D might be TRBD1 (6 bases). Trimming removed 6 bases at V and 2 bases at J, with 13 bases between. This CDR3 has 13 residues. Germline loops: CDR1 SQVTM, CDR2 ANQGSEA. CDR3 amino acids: CSVGQSKNTEAFF. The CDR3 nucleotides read TGCAGCGTAGGACAGTCAAAAAACACTGAAGCTTTCTTT.

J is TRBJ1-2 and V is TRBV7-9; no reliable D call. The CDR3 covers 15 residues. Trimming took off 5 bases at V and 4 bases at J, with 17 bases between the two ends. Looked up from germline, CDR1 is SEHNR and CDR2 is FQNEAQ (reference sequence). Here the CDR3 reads CASSRPEAPGYGYTF. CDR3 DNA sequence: TGTGCCAGCAGCCGACCTGAAGCCCCGGGCTATGGCTACACCTTC.

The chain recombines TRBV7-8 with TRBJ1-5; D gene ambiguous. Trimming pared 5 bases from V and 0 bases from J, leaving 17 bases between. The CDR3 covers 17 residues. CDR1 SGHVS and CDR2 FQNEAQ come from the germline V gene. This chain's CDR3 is CASSPRDIRFSNQPQHF. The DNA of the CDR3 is TGTGCCAGCAGCCCCAGAGACATAAGGTTTAGCAATCAGCCCCAGCATTTT.

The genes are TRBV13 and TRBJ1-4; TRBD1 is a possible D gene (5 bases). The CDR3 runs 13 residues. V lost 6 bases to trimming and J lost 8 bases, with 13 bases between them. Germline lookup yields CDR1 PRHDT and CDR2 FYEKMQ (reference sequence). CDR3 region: CASRGGSYEKLFF. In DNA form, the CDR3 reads TGTGCCAGCAGGGGGGGTTCTTACGAAAAACTGTTTTTT.

The CDR3 DNA reads as TGTGCCACCAGTGATTCCCGCGGATGGCGTGGTGGCTACACCTTC. It codes for CATSDSRGWRGGYTF. This chain links TRBV24-1 with TRBJ1-2; D is undetermined. The germline gives CDR1 KGHDR, CDR2 SFDVKD. The CDR3 runs 15 residues. Trimming took off 2 bases at V and 7 bases at J, with 16 bases between the two ends.